Following are 27 T cell receptor beta chains from one sample sequenced in a study of PD-L1 blockade in urothelial cancer. Profiling relied on immunoSEQ multiplex PCR, and the TCRdb table lists in-frame clones only, not all of them. Altogether 58,000 or so clones are present, 81% being singletons, with the ten largest covering 3% to 4%. Time point indicated: pretreatment peripheral blood. This specimen consisted of PBMCs, obtained around atezolizumab (anti-PD-L1) treatment. These receptors came from a man between 70 and 80 years old with urothelial cancer.

The chain combines TRBV18 with TRBJ2-7, with 8 bases that match TRBD1. Per the germline V gene, CDR1 is KGHSH and CDR2 is LQKENI. The CDR3 has 17 residues. The ends lost 2 bases at V and 2 bases at J; junction bases unmatched: 11. The CDR3 here is CASSPYPVRDRTYEQYF. In DNA, the CDR3 is TGTGCCAGCTCACCATACCCAGTTAGGGACAGGACCTACGAGCAGTACTTC.

The chain is built from TRBV4-2 and TRBJ1-5; the match to TRBD1 covers 9 bases. The CDR3 sequence is 16 residues long. The J segment lost 6 bases and the V segment lost 5 bases, leaving 11 bases of the junction unmatched. CDR1 is LGHNA and CDR2 is YNFKEQ in the germline V gene. The CDR3 coding sequence is TGTGCCAGCAGCGAGGGACAGGGATCCGATTTTCAGCCCCAGCATTTT. This sequence encodes CASSEGQGSDFQPQHF.

V gene TRBV5-1 combines with J gene TRBJ2-1; the D gene is possibly TRBD1 (6 bases). There are 14 residues in the CDR3. Looked up from germline, CDR1 is SGHRS and CDR2 is YFSETQ. V lost 4 bases and J lost 5, with 13 bases in between. CDR3 residues: CASSPGQSDNEQFF. CDR3 in DNA: TGCGCCAGCAGCCCCGGACAGAGCGACAATGAGCAGTTCTTC.

The chain recombines TRBV6-6 with TRBJ1-2; TRBD1 agrees at 7 bases. In germline, CDR1 is MNHNY, CDR2 SVGAGI (reference sequence). The CDR3 covers 14 residues. Unmatched junction bases numbered 6, after V lost 2 bases and J lost 6 bases. CDR3 residues: CASSYQGVPDGYTF. The CDR3 region has the DNA TGTGCCAGCAGTTACCAGGGGGTCCCAGATGGCTACACCTTC.

J is TRBJ1-1 and V is TRBV7-6; D perhaps matches TRBD1 (5 bases). Trimming cost V 5 bases and J 3 bases, with 22 bases left between them. CDR3 length: 17 amino acids. CDR1 and CDR2 from the germline V gene are SGHVS and FNYEAQ. This chain's CDR3 is CASSPWGAGGGYTEAFF. In nucleotides, the CDR3 is TGTGCCAGCAGCCCTTGGGGCGCAGGCGGGGGTTACACTGAAGCTTTCTTT.

This chain connects TRBV7-9 to TRBJ2-5; 8 bases align to TRBD1. The CDR3 contains 14 residues. Trimming cost V 4 bases and J 1 base; bases outside gene matches: 2. In germline, CDR1 is SEHNR, CDR2 FQNEAQ (reference sequence). The CDR3: CASSSTGAQETQYF. The DNA of the CDR3 is TGTGCCAGCAGCTCGACAGGGGCCCAAGAGACCCAGTACTTC. Using reference TRBV7-9 and TRBJ2-5 for the parts outside the CDR3, the full variable domain is DTGVSQNPRHKITKRGQNVTFRCDPISEHNRLYWYRQTLGQGPEFLTYFQNEAQLEKSRLLSDRFSAERPKGSFSTLEIQRTEQGDSAMYLCASSSTGAQETQYFGPGTRLLVL.

The V and J genes are TRBV2 and TRBJ1-2; D is perhaps TRBD1 (5 bases). The CDR3 length is 15 residues. The V end lost 4 bases, the J end lost 4 bases, and 16 bases lay between the germline ends. CDR1 SNHLY and CDR2 FYNNEI come from the germline V gene. The CDR3 coding sequence is TGTGCCAGCAGTGGGGGCCTCCTGGATATCTATGGCTACACCTTC. It codes for CASSGGLLDIYGYTF.

The rearrangement uses TRBV2 and TRBJ2-7; weak D call: TRBD1 (5 bases). Germline lookup yields CDR1 SNHLY and CDR2 FYNNEI. This CDR3 has 13 amino acids. The ends were cut back, 4 bases at V and 5 bases at J, with 12 bases in the middle. CDR3 nucleotide sequence: TGTGCCAGCAGTGGGGGCAGGGCGGACGAGCAGTACTTC. This translates into CASSGGRADEQYF. The entire variable domain, with the rest obtained from reference TRBV2 and TRBJ2-7, is as follows: EPEVTQTPSHQVTQMGQEVILRCVPISNHLYFYWYRQILGQKVEFLVSFYNNEISEKSEIFDDQFSVERPDGSNFTLKIRSTKLEDSAMYFCASSGGRADEQYFGPGTRLTVT.

This clone was counted between two and nine times. The chain employs TRBV5-4 and TRBJ1-1; tentatively, D is TRBD1 (6 bases). Between the trimmed V and J ends, which lost 4 bases and 2 bases, there was a span of 9 bases. This CDR3 region has 13 residues. The germline gives CDR1 SGHNT, CDR2 YYREEE (reference sequence). The CDR3 protein is CASSQDSNTEAFF. The CDR3, as DNA: TGTGCCAGCAGCCAGGACAGTAACACTGAAGCTTTCTTT.

The genes are TRBV7-6 and TRBJ1-4; no firm D call. V gave up 0 bases and J gave up 10 bases, with 12 bases separating them. CDR3 length equals 14 residues. Germline V lookup: CDR1 SGHVS, CDR2 FNYEAQ. In DNA form, the CDR3 reads TGTGCCAGCAGCTTAGCAGCAGGCTCCGGAAAACTGTTTTTT. This encodes CASSLAAGSGKLFF.

The chain employs TRBV5-1 and TRBJ2-1; no firm D call. Germline V gene data show CDR1 as SGHRS and CDR2 as YFSETQ. Trimming took 1 base from V and 8 from J, leaving 13 bases between them. The CDR3 loop spans 14 amino acids. The chain's CDR3 is CASSLTQTEDEQFF. The CDR3 nucleotides are TGCGCCAGCAGCTTGACACAAACAGAAGATGAGCAGTTCTTC. The full variable domain, its missing parts supplied by reference TRBV5-1 and TRBJ2-1, is KAGVTQTPRYLIKTRGQQVTLSCSPISGHRSVSWYQQTPGQGLQFLFEYFSETQRNKGNFPGRFSGRQFSNSRSEMNVSTLELGDSALYLCASSLTQTEDEQFFGPGTRLTVL.

This clone was detected only a few times. The V call is TRBV19, the J call TRBJ2-5, with D tentatively TRBD1 (6 bases). The CDR3 consists of 14 residues. Germline CDR1 and CDR2: LNHDA and SQIVND (reference sequence). Trimming removed 7 bases from V and 5 bases from J, with 17 bases in between. DNA of the CDR3: TGTGCCAGTATGGTAGCAGGGGAGTGGGAGACCCAGTACTTC. This codes for CASMVAGEWETQYF.

V is TRBV7-9 and J is TRBJ2-3, with D possibly TRBD1 on 5 matching bases. The germline gives CDR1 SEHNR, CDR2 FQNEAQ (reference sequence). This CDR3 has 14 amino acids. The V end lost 1 base, the J end lost 4 bases, and 9 bases lay between the germline ends. The CDR3 bases are TGTGCCAGCAGCTTAGTATGGGGCCCAGATACGCAGTATTTT. Its translation: CASSLVWGPDTQYF.

This rearrangement joins TRBV7-2 to TRBJ1-2, with no clear D. CDR1 SGHTA and CDR2 FQGNSA come from the germline V gene. V lost 1 base to trimming and J lost 4 bases, with 13 bases between them. This CDR3 contains 15 residues. In nucleotides, the CDR3 is TGTGCCAGCAGCTTAGGGCCAGGTCCTCGCTATGGCTACACCTTC. Translation gives CASSLGPGPRYGYTF.

The chain has TRBV11-2 and TRBJ1-1; TRBD1 might be the D (5 bases). CDR3 size: 15 residues. Germline V gives CDR1 SGHAT, CDR2 FQNNGV. V was trimmed by 4 bases and J by 4 bases, leaving 16 bases between them. This CDR3 reads CASSSRRGGGTEAFF. The CDR3 DNA reads TGTGCCAGCAGCTCCCGACGCGGGGGAGGCACTGAAGCTTTCTTT.

The chain has TRBV2 and TRBJ2-2; D is possibly TRBD2 (5 bases). Trimming took 11 bases from V and 4 from J, leaving 17 bases between them. Germline V lookup: CDR1 SNHLY, CDR2 FYNNEI. This CDR3 is built from 14 residues. In DNA form, the CDR3 reads TGTGCCGTCGTAGAGCGAGGAGGCACCGGGGAGCTGTTTTTT. As protein: CAVVERGGTGELFF. Supplemented by reference TRBV2 and TRBJ2-2, the full variable domain reads EPEVTQTPSHQVTQMGQEVILRCVPISNHLYFYWYRQILGQKVEFLVSFYNNEISEKSEIFDDQFSVERPDGSNFTLKIRSTKLEDSAMYFCAVVERGGTGELFFGEGSRLTVL.

The V and J genes are TRBV19 and TRBJ2-1; 8 nucleotides align to TRBD2. CDR1 is LNHDA and CDR2 is SQIVND in the germline V gene (reference sequence). The CDR3 has 16 amino acids. The ends lost 3 bases at V and 3 bases at J; junction bases unmatched: 7. The CDR3: CASSIGKLAGYNEQFF. As DNA, the CDR3 is TGTGCCAGTAGTATTGGTAAGCTAGCGGGCTACAATGAGCAGTTCTTC.

The chain links TRBV30 to TRBJ2-1; 15 nucleotides agree with TRBD2. This CDR3 comprises 15 residues. CDR1 and CDR2 from the germline V gene are GTSNPN and SVGIG (reference sequence). V lost 4 bases and J lost 9; bases outside the gene matches: 7. The CDR3 DNA reads as TGTGCCTGGATGCAGGGACTAGCGGGAGGTGGTGAGCAGTTCTTC. Its protein is CAWMQGLAGGGEQFF.

The chain recombines TRBV6-5 with TRBJ1-4; D gene ambiguous. This CDR3 contains 15 residues. Per germline, CDR1 MNHEY and CDR2 SVGAGI. Trimming took off 6 bases at V and 8 bases at J, with 19 bases between the two ends. In DNA form, the CDR3 reads TGTGCCAGCAGAGATGGACGGGTCGGCGGGGAAAAACTGTTTTTT. This gives the protein CASRDGRVGGEKLFF.

The chain couples TRBV7-9 to TRBJ1-2; perhaps TRBD1 as D (6 bases). This CDR3 is 11 amino acids long. CDR1 SEHNR and CDR2 FQNEAQ come from the germline V gene (reference sequence). V was shortened by 6 bases and J by 6 bases, with 8 bases between the two germline ends. In nucleotides, the CDR3 is TGTGCCAGCAGTAACAGGGATGGCTACACCTTC. Protein sequence: CASSNRDGYTF.

This rearrangement joins TRBV2 to TRBJ1-2; 9 nucleotides line up with TRBD1. Germline V lookup: CDR1 SNHLY, CDR2 FYNNEI. Trimming at V came to 6 bases and at J to 7 bases, leaving 6 bases not matched to a gene. This CDR3 has 13 residues. Written as DNA, the CDR3 is TGTGCCAGCAGCCTACAGGGGGCGGGTGGCTACACCTTC. As protein: CASSLQGAGGYTF. Combining the CDR3 with reference TRBV2 and TRBJ1-2 gives the whole variable domain EPEVTQTPSHQVTQMGQEVILRCVPISNHLYFYWYRQILGQKVEFLVSFYNNEISEKSEIFDDQFSVERPDGSNFTLKIRSTKLEDSAMYFCASSLQGAGGYTFGSGTRLTVV.

This clone was seen only a few times. J is TRBJ1-1 and V is TRBV7-6; D gene ambiguous. Germline V gene lookup returns CDR1 SGHVS and CDR2 FNYEAQ. This CDR3 region has 14 residues. Trimming removed 5 bases from V and 1 base from J, with 11 bases in between. CDR3 sequence reads: CASSPRGRNTEAFF. CDR3 nucleotide sequence: TGTGCCAGCAGCCCCCGTGGCAGGAACACTGAAGCTTTCTTT.

The chain uses TRBV4-1 and TRBJ1-5; D is perhaps TRBD1 (6 bases). This CDR3 has 14 residues. Germline CDR1 MGHRA, CDR2 YSYEKL. V lost 0 bases and J 7 bases, leaving 10 bases between the germline ends. CDR3 loop: CASSQEGGQQPQHF. The CDR3 DNA sequence: TGCGCCAGCAGCCAAGAAGGGGGTCAACAGCCCCAGCATTTT.

The chain recombines TRBV6-1 with TRBJ1-2; D is undetermined. Germline CDR1 is MNHNS and CDR2 is SASEGT. The length of the CDR3 is 12 residues. V was pared by 3 bases and J by 2 bases, with 4 bases between. The CDR3, as DNA: TGTGCCAGCAGTGACAGGAACTATGGCTACACCTTC. This sequence encodes CASSDRNYGYTF.

The V call is TRBV28, the J call TRBJ2-7; 7 bases match TRBD1. This CDR3 spans 13 amino acids. The J segment lost 2 bases and the V segment lost 6 bases, leaving 4 bases of the junction unmatched. Germline loops: CDR1 MDHEN, CDR2 SYDVKM. In DNA, the CDR3 is TGTGCCAGCAGCCAGGGGACAGCCTACGAGCAGTACTTC. This gives the protein CASSQGTAYEQYF.

This chain connects TRBV18 to TRBJ1-5; D is ambiguous. This CDR3 is built from 14 residues. The germline CDR1 and CDR2 sequences are KGHSH and LQKENI. Deletions cut 2 bases from V and 4 bases from J, with 9 bases between. Here the CDR3 DNA reads TGTGCCAGCTCACCATCAAGCGGGAATCAGCCCCAGCATTTT. This codes for CASSPSSGNQPQHF.

V and J are TRBV7-6 and TRBJ2-5; D gene unclear. Germline loops: CDR1 SGHVS, CDR2 FNYEAQ. V was pared by 4 bases and J by 2 bases, with 2 bases between. CDR3 length equals 11 residues. The DNA of the CDR3 is TGTGCCAGCAGCTCGCAAGAGACCCAGTACTTC. Its translation is CASSSQETQYF.